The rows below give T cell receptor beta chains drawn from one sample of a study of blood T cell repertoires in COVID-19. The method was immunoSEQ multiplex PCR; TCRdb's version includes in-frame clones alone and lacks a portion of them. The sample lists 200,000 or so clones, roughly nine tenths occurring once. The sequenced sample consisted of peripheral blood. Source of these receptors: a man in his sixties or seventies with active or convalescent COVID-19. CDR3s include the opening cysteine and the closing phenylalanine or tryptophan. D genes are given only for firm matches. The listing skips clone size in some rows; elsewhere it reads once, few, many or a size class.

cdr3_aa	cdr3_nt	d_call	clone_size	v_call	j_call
CASSPGRFNQPQHF	TGTGCCAGCTCCCCGGGGAGGTTCAATCAGCCCCAGCATTTT	NA	NA	TRBV18	TRBJ1-5
CASRPRLAGASGANVLTF	TGTGCCAGCAGACCCCGACTAGCGGGGGCCTCTGGGGCCAACGTCCTGACTTTC	TRBD2	few	TRBV27	TRBJ2-6
CASSGGANTGELFF	TGTGCCAGCAGCGGAGGCGCGAACACCGGGGAGCTGTTTTTT	NA	NA	TRBV7-2	TRBJ2-2
CASRTNDRGFREQYF	TGTGCCAGCAGAACTAACGACAGGGGCTTCCGGGAGCAGTACTTC	TRBD1	NA	TRBV6-5	TRBJ2-7
CASSLQGMAGELFF	TGTGCCAGCAGTTTACAGGGGATGGCCGGGGAGCTGTTTTTT	NA	NA	TRBV27	TRBJ2-2
CAISEPTANVANEQYF	TGTGCCATCAGTGAGCCGACAGCTAATGTGGCGAACGAGCAGTACTTC	NA	NA	TRBV10-3	TRBJ2-7
CASSRGGRQDSPLHF	TGTGCCAGCAGTCGAGGGGGTAGACAGGATTCACCCCTCCACTTT	NA	NA	TRBV2	TRBJ1-6
CASSIDYRYTGELFF	TGTGCCAGTAGTATAGATTACAGATACACCGGGGAGCTGTTTTTT	NA	NA	TRBV19	TRBJ2-2
CASSKGKSTDTQYF	TGTGCCAGCAGTAAGGGGAAAAGCACAGATACGCAGTATTTT	NA	NA	TRBV6-6	TRBJ2-3
CASRQTSGGAFSYNEQFF	TGTGCCAGCAGGCAGACTAGCGGGGGGGCATTCTCCTACAATGAGCAGTTCTTC	TRBD2	NA	TRBV2	TRBJ2-1
CASSPYREGQPQHF	TGTGCCAGCAGCCCGTACAGGGAAGGTCAGCCCCAGCATTTT	NA	NA	TRBV3-1/TRBV3-2	TRBJ1-5
CASSQGLAGGFDEQYF	TGCGCCAGCAGCCAAGGTCTAGCGGGAGGGTTCGACGAGCAGTACTTC	TRBD2	NA	TRBV4-3	TRBJ2-7
CASRADRANTGELFF	TGTGCCAGCAGGGCGGACAGGGCCAACACCGGGGAGCTGTTTTTT	TRBD1	NA	TRBV2	TRBJ2-2
CAWSKTGTGLQETQYF	TGTGCCTGGAGTAAGACCGGGACAGGCCTCCAAGAGACCCAGTACTTC	TRBD1	few	TRBV30	TRBJ2-5
CASSPGTGVSGNTIYF	TGTGCCAGCAGCCCCGGGACAGGGGTCTCTGGAAACACCATATATTTT	TRBD1	NA	TRBV27	TRBJ1-3
CASSWGGQANTIYF	TGTGCCAGCAGCTGGGGTGGACAGGCCAACACCATATATTTT	TRBD1	NA	TRBV5-6	TRBJ1-3
CASSQERGSYGYTF	TGCGCCAGCAGCCAAGAGCGGGGCTCCTATGGCTACACCTTC	NA	NA	TRBV4-3	TRBJ1-2
CASSEYSGTSYEQYF	TGTGCCAGCAGTGAATATAGCGGGACCTCCTACGAGCAGTACTTC	TRBD2	NA	TRBV6-1	TRBJ2-7
CASSLLASGSNEQFF	TGCGCCAGCAGCTTGCTGGCTAGCGGGAGCAATGAGCAGTTCTTC	TRBD2	NA	TRBV5-1	TRBJ2-1
CASSPSLNSPLHF	TGTGCCAGCAGCCCGAGTCTGAATTCACCCCTCCACTTT	NA	NA	TRBV7-9	TRBJ1-6
CASSYSKAGGVNEQFF	TGTGCCAGCAGTTACTCGAAGGCGGGGGGAGTCAATGAGCAGTTCTTC	TRBD2	NA	TRBV6-2/TRBV6-3	TRBJ2-1
CASSAPPVGNTIYF	TGTGCCAGCAGCGCCCCGCCAGTTGGAAACACCATATATTTT	NA	NA	TRBV9	TRBJ1-3
CASSLVLSSYNEQFF	TGTGCCAGCAGCTTGGTTTTGAGCTCCTACAATGAGCAGTTCTTC	NA	NA	TRBV5-4	TRBJ2-1
CSARSGGGYTF	TGCAGTGCTAGATCAGGGGGTGGCTACACCTTC	TRBD1	once	TRBV20-1	TRBJ1-2
CASSHHGLAGRETQYF	TGTGCCAGCAGCCACCACGGACTAGCGGGAAGAGAGACCCAGTACTTC	TRBD2	NA	TRBV3-1/TRBV3-2	TRBJ2-5
CASTRSGANVLTF	TGTGCCAGCACGCGCTCTGGGGCCAACGTCCTGACTTTC	NA	NA	TRBV6-5	TRBJ2-6
CASSKQPYRGRIGELFF	TGTGCCAGTAGTAAGCAACCTTACAGGGGGCGAATCGGGGAGCTGTTTTTT	TRBD1	few	TRBV19	TRBJ2-2
CASSLLVSGGGFTDTQYF	TGTGCCAGCAGCCTACTGGTTAGCGGGGGGGGTTTCACAGATACGCAGTATTTT	TRBD2	NA	TRBV5-4	TRBJ2-3
CASSVVRAGYNEQFF	TGTGCCAGCAGTGTTGTGCGGGCTGGGTACAATGAGCAGTTCTTC	NA	NA	TRBV2	TRBJ2-1
CASSYSLGVPQETQYF	TGTGCCAGCAGTTACTCCCTAGGCGTTCCTCAAGAGACCCAGTACTTC	NA	NA	TRBV6-2/TRBV6-3	TRBJ2-5
CASRQGANYGYTF	TGTGCCAGCAGGCAGGGGGCCAACTATGGCTACACCTTC	TRBD1	NA	TRBV2	TRBJ1-2
CASRVGDTEAFF	TGTGCCAGCAGAGTAGGGGACACTGAAGCTTTCTTT	NA	NA	TRBV28	TRBJ1-1
CVQATANYGYTF	TGTGTCCAGGCTACGGCTAACTATGGCTACACCTTC	NA	NA	TRBV2	TRBJ1-2
CASRPGLDLHEQFF	TGTGCCAGTCGGCCGGGACTAGATTTGCATGAGCAGTTCTTC	TRBD2	NA	TRBV19	TRBJ2-1
CASSDPLSYNEQFF	TGTGCCAGCAGTGACCCCCTCTCCTACAATGAGCAGTTCTTC	NA	NA	TRBV2	TRBJ2-1
CASSYGTSGSAQYF	TGTGCCAGCAGTTACGGGACTAGCGGGAGTGCGCAGTATTTT	TRBD2	NA	TRBV6-2/TRBV6-3	TRBJ2-3
CAIGGGGTVHEQYF	TGTGCCATCGGTGGCGGGGGGACCGTTCACGAGCAGTACTTC	TRBD2	NA	TRBV10-3	TRBJ2-7
CASSGGQGWSGANVLTF	TGCGCCAGCAGCGGGGGACAGGGGTGGTCTGGGGCCAACGTCCTGACTTTC	TRBD1	NA	TRBV5-1	TRBJ2-6
CASSLSRGSGYGYTF	TGTGCCAGCAGTTTATCGCGGGGCTCTGGCTATGGCTACACCTTC	NA	NA	TRBV27	TRBJ1-2
CASSVGRVDEKLFF	TGCGCCAGCAGTGTCGGCAGGGTTGATGAAAAACTGTTTTTT	NA	NA	TRBV10-2	TRBJ1-4
CASSVIGGLAGVEQFF	TGTGCCAGCAGCGTAATCGGGGGACTAGCGGGAGTCGAGCAGTTCTTC	TRBD2	NA	TRBV9	TRBJ2-1
CSDADSGGEDTQYF	TGCAGCGACGCAGATAGCGGGGGGGAAGATACGCAGTATTTT	TRBD2	NA	TRBV29-1	TRBJ2-3
CSVGGSTEAFF	TGCAGTGTGGGTGGGAGTACTGAAGCTTTCTTT	NA	few	TRBV20-1	TRBJ1-1
CASSSAGGLVGGELFF	TGTGCCAGCAGCTCAGCAGGGGGCTTAGTTGGCGGGGAGCTGTTTTTT	TRBD1	NA	TRBV5-6	TRBJ2-2
CASSRSGTGLGYTF	TGCGCCAGCAGCCGCTCCGGGACAGGGCTTGGCTACACCTTC	TRBD1	NA	TRBV4-3	TRBJ1-2
CASSLAGQMSPLHF	TGTGCCAGCAGCTTGGCGGGACAAATGTCACCCCTCCACTTT	NA	once	TRBV5-6	TRBJ1-6
CASRQNTGELFF	TGTGCCAGCCGACAAAACACCGGGGAGCTGTTTTTT	NA	NA	TRBV27	TRBJ2-2